A single sample gave rise to the 15 T cell receptor beta chains below, sequenced in a study of Ad26.COV2.S vaccination and SARS-CoV-2 variants. Sample treatment: 19 received Ad26.COV2.S at low or high dose, single or two shots; about 5 received placebo; per-sample allocation not given. Repertoires come from day 63 after the first vaccine or placebo injection. The table came from immunoSEQ multiplex PCR; TCRdb's copy has only in-frame clones and leaves some out. The sample has hundreds of thousands of clones, 90% seen once; the top ten hold about 12%. This material consisted of peripheral blood, taken in a trial of Ad26.COV2.S vaccine versus placebo. The receptor set was obtained from a person aged 18 to 59 who received the Ad26.COV2.S COVID-19 vaccine or a placebo.

The chain uses TRBV5-4 and TRBJ2-3, with D unclear. The length of the CDR3 is 14 residues. V was clipped by 4 bases and J by 0 bases, with 9 bases between them. From germline, CDR1 is SGHNT and CDR2 YYREEE (reference sequence). The CDR3, as DNA: TGTGCCAGCAGCCTCCCTATCAGCACAGATACGCAGTATTTT. Translating gives CASSLPISTDTQYF.

This clone was detected once. The chain couples TRBV29-1 to TRBJ2-1; 8 bases map to TRBD1. Trimming at V came to 6 bases and at J to 2 bases, leaving 3 bases not matched to a gene. The CDR3 runs to 13 residues. Looked up from germline, CDR1 is SQVTM and CDR2 is ANQGSEA. The CDR3 nucleotides read TGCAGCGTGCGACAGGGGCCCTACAATGAGCAGTTCTTC. Residues: CSVRQGPYNEQFF.

The chain uses TRBV6-5 and TRBJ2-7; D may match TRBD1 or TRBD2 (5 bases each). CDR1 and CDR2 (germline): MNHEY, SVGAGI. There are 15 residues in the CDR3. V was clipped by 4 bases and J by 2 bases, with 15 bases between them. CDR3 amino acids: CASSFSTGTTYEQYF. The CDR3 region has the DNA TGTGCCAGCAGTTTTTCTACCGGGACGACCTACGAGCAGTACTTC.

This chain uses TRBV12-3 or TRBV12-4 with TRBJ1-2, with D possibly being TRBD1 (6 bases). V gave up 6 bases and J gave up 8 bases, with 13 bases separating them. There are 12 residues in the CDR3. This CDR3 is CASSPSGVGYTF. DNA of the CDR3: TGTGCCAGCAGCCCCTCAGGGGTCGGCTACACCTTC.

The chain carries TRBV28 and TRBJ2-5; 10 bases map to TRBD2. Per the germline V gene, CDR1 is MDHEN and CDR2 is SYDVKM. This CDR3 spans 15 amino acids. V lost 4 bases to trimming and J lost 4 bases; unmatched junction nucleotides: 6. The CDR3 protein is CASSSLAGVAETQYF. The CDR3, as DNA: TGTGCCAGCAGTTCCCTAGCGGGAGTCGCAGAGACCCAGTACTTC. The variable domain in full, completed from reference TRBV28 and TRBJ2-5, reads DVKVTQSSRYLVKRTGEKVFLECVQDMDHENMFWYRQDPGLGLRLIYFSYDVKMKEKGDIPEGYSVSREKKERFSLILESASTNQTSMYLCASSSLAGVAETQYFGPGTRLLVL.

The chain couples TRBV4-2 to TRBJ1-1; TRBD1 matches at 8 bases. Looked up from germline, CDR1 is LGHNA and CDR2 is YNFKEQ. V dropped 5 bases and J dropped 5; count of bases not matched to a gene: 13. The CDR3 spans 16 residues. CDR3 in DNA: TGTGCCAGCAGCTCCGGACAGGGAGTAAGGGAGACTGAAGCTTTCTTT. Translating it yields CASSSGQGVRETEAFF.

This rearrangement joins TRBV25-1 to TRBJ2-5; D possibly corresponds to TRBD1 (6 bases). The CDR3 is 14 amino acids. Germline CDR1 reads MGHDK; CDR2 reads SYGVNS. V lost 1 base and J 3 bases, leaving 9 bases between the germline ends. The CDR3 region is CASSEWDIEETQYF. The CDR3 nucleotides are TGTGCCAGCAGTGAATGGGACATTGAAGAGACCCAGTACTTC.

The rearrangement links TRBV25-1 to TRBJ2-7, with 8 bases that match TRBD2. The CDR3 is made up of 15 amino acids. Germline V lookup: CDR1 MGHDK, CDR2 SYGVNS. J gave up 4 bases and V 4 bases, and 9 bases lay outside the gene matches. The CDR3 DNA reads as TGTGCCAGCAGTGGCCAGCGGGAGAGGGGTTACGAGCAGTACTTC. This encodes CASSGQRERGYEQYF.

Comments on this clone: Other DNA sequences of this sample code for an identical CDR3. The chain links TRBV7-3 to TRBJ1-2, with TRBD1 identical over 10 bases. The CDR3 is 13 amino acids. V lost 4 bases, J lost 5 bases, and 1 base stayed unmatched. Germline V gives CDR1 SGHTA, CDR2 FQGTGA. CDR3: CASSSGQGYGYTF. CDR3 DNA sequence: TGTGCCAGCAGCTCGGGACAGGGGTATGGCTACACCTTC.

The rearrangement links TRBV19 to TRBJ2-5, with D perhaps matching TRBD1 or TRBD2 (7 bases each). Deletions cut 7 bases from V and 5 bases from J, with 17 bases between. The length of the CDR3 is 14 residues. Germline V gene data show CDR1 as LNHDA and CDR2 as SQIVND (reference sequence). The CDR3 DNA is TGTGCCAGTACCATGGGAGGGGGCGGGGAGACCCAGTACTTC. It translates to CASTMGGGGETQYF.

This sequence joins TRBV4-3 and TRBJ2-3; TRBD2 aligns across 8 bases. The CDR3 runs to 15 residues. The V gene's germline CDR1 is LGHNA and CDR2 YSLEER. The V segment lost 4 bases and the J segment 0 bases; nucleotides outside the gene matches: 3. CDR3 bases: TGCGCCAGCAGCCGGGCTAGCGGGAGCACAGATACGCAGTATTTT. Protein sequence: CASSRASGSTDTQYF.

V and J are TRBV28 and TRBJ1-2; 8 bases match TRBD1. Germline V gene sequence: CDR1 MDHEN, CDR2 SYDVKM. This CDR3 has 13 amino acids. J gave up 6 bases and V 2 bases, and 2 bases lay outside the gene matches. CDR3 region: CASSLGQGHGYTF. CDR3 bases: TGTGCCAGCAGTTTAGGACAGGGACATGGCTACACCTTC.

The DNA for the CDR3 is TGTGCCAGCAGTTACGCTCTTGAGAACATGAGCTCCTACGAGCAGTACTTC. Its protein product is CASSYALENMSSYEQYF. The chain joins TRBV6-2 or TRBV6-3 to TRBJ2-7; no clear D. The CDR3 extends over 17 amino acids. The germline V gene encodes CDR1 MNHEY and CDR2 SVGEGT. V lost 2 bases and J 0 bases, leaving 17 bases between the germline ends.

The chain couples TRBV6-5 to TRBJ2-7, with 7 bases identical to TRBD2. Trimming took 0 bases from V and 1 from J; bases not matched to a gene: 6. The CDR3 loop spans 16 amino acids. Germline V gene data show CDR1 as MNHEY and CDR2 as SVGAGI. The DNA of the CDR3 is TGTGCCAGCAGTTACTCGGCGTCTAGCGGATCCTACGAGCAGTACTTC. It is translated as CASSYSASSGSYEQYF.

The rearrangement links TRBV6-6 to TRBJ2-7; perhaps TRBD1 as D (5 bases). Germline assignment: CDR1 MNHNY and CDR2 SVGAGI (reference sequence). Between the trimmed V and J ends, which lost 6 bases and 0 bases, there was a span of 12 bases. CDR3 length: 14 residues. The DNA for the CDR3 is TGTGCCAGCAGATCCCAGGGAAGCTCCTACGAGCAGTACTTC. This translates into CASRSQGSSYEQYF.